Listed here is a single TCR beta chain. These data are taken from a study of T cell changes during pregnancy in multiple sclerosis. Germline V lookup: CDR1 SGHNT, CDR2 YYREEE (reference sequence). The CDR3 has 14 amino acids. V was pared by 4 bases and J by 1 base, with 5 bases of the junction left unmatched. The table came from immunoSEQ multiplex PCR; TCRdb's copy has only in-frame clones and leaves some out. The data show fewer than 80,000 clones, around 94% seen once. The TCR sequence derives from a female donor with multiple sclerosis, enrolled in a pregnancy study. This material consisted of CD4+ T cells from peripheral blood mononuclear cells, taken after pregnancy. The chain carries TRBV5-4 and TRBJ2-7; TRBD2 matches 7 bases. The CDR3 spells CASSPQRGSYEQYF. Written as DNA, the CDR3 is TGTGCCAGCAGCCCACAGCGGGGATCCTACGAGCAGTACTTC.